The T cell receptor beta chain under discussion was sequenced for a study of technical replicates of blood from a handful of donors listed by TCRdb under 2017. V ends up 3 bases short and J 3 bases short, with an unmatched junction base count of 5. The germline V gene gives CDR1 as SGHDN and CDR2 as FVKESK. The CDR3 sequence holds 15 residues, the cysteine and phenylalanine included. Of the read, only the CDR3 DNA is kept; its 45 bases are in frame from base 1. Remarks on this clone: Its antigen remains undetermined. It has no much larger one-base neighbor in the sample; base qualities were not kept.

The library was obtained by the immunoSEQ multiplex PCR assay. Here the immuneACCESS table is served through TCRdb, limited to in-frame sequences with V and J called. Missing clones are a known gap in these copies; in checked studies unresolved V genes cover under half, and the rest lacks a known reason. Present in this sample are some 80,000 clones, approximately 96% of which were seen just once. Of the sample, 0.31% falls within the top ten clones. What was sequenced was T cells isolated from PBMCs. The sequence came from a human donor in good health. The V gene is TRBV14 and the J gene is TRBJ2-1, with TRBD2 matching 7 junction bases. The nucleotide sequence reads as follows: TGTGCCAGCAGCCATGAGACGGGGGGCTACAATGAGCAGTTCTTC. It specifies CASSHETGGYNEQFF.